The clone carrying this T cell receptor (beta chain) was counted only a few times. The antigen remains unidentified. CDR1 SGHRS and CDR2 YFSETQ come from the germline V gene. V lost 5 bases and J lost 3; bases outside the gene matches: 3. This CDR3 is 13 amino acids long. TCRdb re-called the 5' RACE reads with MiXCR, one entry per CDR3 protein. The table shows around 70,000 distinct CDR3 sequences, with 5.2% occurring only once. The sample belongs to a study of neurological immune-mediated disorders. Study-wide results and caveats: The most TCR clonal expansion was seen in HTLV-1-associated myelopathy, whereas the least was seen in multiple sclerosis, below the level in healthy controls.

The sequence derives from a man younger than 30 with multiple sclerosis. The chain combines TRBV5-1 with TRBJ2-5, with 8 nucleotides matching TRBD1. Material for sequencing was PBMCs. The CDR3 DNA follows: TGCGCCAGCAGACAGGGGGTCGAAGAGACCCAGTACTTC. Translating gives CASRQGVEETQYF.